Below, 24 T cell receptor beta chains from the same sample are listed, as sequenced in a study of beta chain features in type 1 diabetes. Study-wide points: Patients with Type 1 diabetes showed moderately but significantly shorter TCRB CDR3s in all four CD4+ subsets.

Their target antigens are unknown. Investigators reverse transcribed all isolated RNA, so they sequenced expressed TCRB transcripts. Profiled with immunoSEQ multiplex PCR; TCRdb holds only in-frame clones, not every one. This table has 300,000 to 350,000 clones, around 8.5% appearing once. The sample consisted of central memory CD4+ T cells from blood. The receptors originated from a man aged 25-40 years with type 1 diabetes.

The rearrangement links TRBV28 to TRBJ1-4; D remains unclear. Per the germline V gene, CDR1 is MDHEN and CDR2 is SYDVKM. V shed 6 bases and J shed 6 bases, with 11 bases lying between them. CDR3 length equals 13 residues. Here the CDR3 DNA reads TGTGCCAGCAGGGAGGGTGTATATGAAAAACTGTTTTTT. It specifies CASREGVYEKLFF.

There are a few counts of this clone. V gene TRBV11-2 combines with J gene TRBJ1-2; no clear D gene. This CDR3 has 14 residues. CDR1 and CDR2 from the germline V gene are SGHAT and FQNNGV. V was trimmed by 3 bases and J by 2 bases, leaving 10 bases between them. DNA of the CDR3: TGTGCCAGCAGCTTTGGGAAACAGAACTATGGCTACACCTTC. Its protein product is CASSFGKQNYGYTF.

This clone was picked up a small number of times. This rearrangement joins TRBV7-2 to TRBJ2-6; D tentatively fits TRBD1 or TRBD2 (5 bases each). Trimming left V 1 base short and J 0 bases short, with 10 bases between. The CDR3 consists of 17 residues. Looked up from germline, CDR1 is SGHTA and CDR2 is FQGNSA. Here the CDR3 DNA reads TGTGCCAGCAGCTTAGTGGCAGGGAGCTCTGGGGCCAACGTCCTGACTTTC. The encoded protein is CASSLVAGSSGANVLTF.

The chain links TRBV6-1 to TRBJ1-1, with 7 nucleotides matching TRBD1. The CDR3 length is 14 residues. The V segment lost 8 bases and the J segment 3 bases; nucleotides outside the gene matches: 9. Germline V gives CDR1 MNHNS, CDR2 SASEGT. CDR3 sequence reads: CASARQGLDTEAFF. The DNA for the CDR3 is TGTGCCAGCGCCCGACAGGGTCTTGACACTGAAGCTTTCTTT.

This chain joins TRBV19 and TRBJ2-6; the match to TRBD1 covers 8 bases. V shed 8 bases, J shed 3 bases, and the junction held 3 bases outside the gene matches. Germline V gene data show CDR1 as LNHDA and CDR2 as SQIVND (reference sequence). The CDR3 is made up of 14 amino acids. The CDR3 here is CASSGGGGANVLTF. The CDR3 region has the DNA TGTGCCAGTTCAGGGGGCGGTGGGGCCAACGTCCTGACTTTC.

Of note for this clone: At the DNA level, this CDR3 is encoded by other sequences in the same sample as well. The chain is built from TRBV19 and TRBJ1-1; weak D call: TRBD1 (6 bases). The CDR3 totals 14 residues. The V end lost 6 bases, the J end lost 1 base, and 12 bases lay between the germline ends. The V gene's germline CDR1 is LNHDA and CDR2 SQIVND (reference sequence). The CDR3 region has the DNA TGTGCCAGTAGCAGTCGCAGGGGGAACACTGAAGCTTTCTTT. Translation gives CASSSRRGNTEAFF.

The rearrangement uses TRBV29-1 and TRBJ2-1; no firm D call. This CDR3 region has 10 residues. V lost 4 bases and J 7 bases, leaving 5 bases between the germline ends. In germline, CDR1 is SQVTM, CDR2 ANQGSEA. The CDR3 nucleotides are TGCAGCGTTGGCGGAAATGAGCAGTTCTTC. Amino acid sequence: CSVGGNEQFF.

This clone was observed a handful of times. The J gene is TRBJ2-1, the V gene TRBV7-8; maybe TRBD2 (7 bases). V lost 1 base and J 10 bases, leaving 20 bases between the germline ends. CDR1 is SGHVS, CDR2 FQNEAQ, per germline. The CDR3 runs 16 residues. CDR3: CASSLVWAGAPGEQFF. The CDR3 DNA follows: TGTGCCAGCAGCTTAGTGTGGGCGGGGGCCCCCGGGGAGCAGTTCTTC. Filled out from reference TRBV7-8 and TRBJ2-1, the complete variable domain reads GAGVSQSPRYKVAKRGQDVALRCDPISGHVSLFWYQQALGQGPEFLTYFQNEAQLDKSGLPSDRFFAERPEGSVSTLKIQRTQQEDSAVYLCASSLVWAGAPGEQFFGPGTRLTVL.

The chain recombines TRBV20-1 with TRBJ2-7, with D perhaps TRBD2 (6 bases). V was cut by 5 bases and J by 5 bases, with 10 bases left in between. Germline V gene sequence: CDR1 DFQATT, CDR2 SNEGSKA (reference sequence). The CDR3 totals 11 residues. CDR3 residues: CSARGRNEQYF. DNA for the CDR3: TGCAGTGCTCGGGGGAGGAACGAGCAGTACTTC.

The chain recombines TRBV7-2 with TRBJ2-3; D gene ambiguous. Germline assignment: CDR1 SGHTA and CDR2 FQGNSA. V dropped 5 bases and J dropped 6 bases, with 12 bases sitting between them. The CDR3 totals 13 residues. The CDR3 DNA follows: TGTGCCAGCAGCCGTGACCCTCCTGATACGCAGTATTTT. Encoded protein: CASSRDPPDTQYF.

The chain's CDR3 is CASSQDQLGARQYF. The CDR3 DNA follows: TGTGCCAGCAGCCAAGATCAGCTGGGGGCCAGGCAGTACTTC. V is TRBV14 and J is TRBJ2-7, with D maybe TRBD1 (6 bases). The CDR3 covers 14 residues. The V end lost 0 bases, the J end lost 9 bases, and 15 bases lay between the germline ends. The germline CDR1 and CDR2 sequences are SGHDN and FVKESK.

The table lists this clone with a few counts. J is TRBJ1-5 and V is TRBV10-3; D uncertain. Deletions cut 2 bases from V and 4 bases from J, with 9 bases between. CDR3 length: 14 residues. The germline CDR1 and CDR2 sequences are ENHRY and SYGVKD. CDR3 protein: CAISEGLQNQPQHF. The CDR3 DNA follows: TGTGCCATCAGTGAGGGCCTCCAAAATCAGCCCCAGCATTTT.

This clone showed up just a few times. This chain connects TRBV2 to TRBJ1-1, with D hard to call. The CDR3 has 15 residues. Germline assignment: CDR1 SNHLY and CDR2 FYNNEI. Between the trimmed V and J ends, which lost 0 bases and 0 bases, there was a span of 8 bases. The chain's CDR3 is CASSEALAMNTEAFF. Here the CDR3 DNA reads TGTGCCAGCAGTGAAGCACTAGCCATGAACACTGAAGCTTTCTTT.

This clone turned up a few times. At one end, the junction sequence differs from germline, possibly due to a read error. The CDR3 coding sequence is TGTGCCAGCAGTTACCCAGACTACGAGCAGTACTTC. Translation: CASSYPDYEQYF. The genes are TRBV10-3 and TRBJ2-7; D gene unclear. The germline gives CDR1 ENHRY, CDR2 SYGVKD. The length of the CDR3 is 12 residues.

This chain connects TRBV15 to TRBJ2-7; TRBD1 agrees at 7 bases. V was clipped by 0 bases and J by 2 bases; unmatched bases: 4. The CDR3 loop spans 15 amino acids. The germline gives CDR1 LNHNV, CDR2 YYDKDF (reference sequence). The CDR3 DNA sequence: TGTGCCACCAGCAGAGATGGGACAGACACCTACGAGCAGTACTTC. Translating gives CATSRDGTDTYEQYF.

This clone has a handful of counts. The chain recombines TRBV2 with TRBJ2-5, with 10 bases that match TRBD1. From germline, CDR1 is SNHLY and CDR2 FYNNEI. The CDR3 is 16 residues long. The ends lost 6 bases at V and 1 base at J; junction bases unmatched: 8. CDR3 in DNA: TGTGCCAGCAGGGACAGGGGGTTGGATTCCCAAGAGACCCAGTACTTC. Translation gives CASRDRGLDSQETQYF.

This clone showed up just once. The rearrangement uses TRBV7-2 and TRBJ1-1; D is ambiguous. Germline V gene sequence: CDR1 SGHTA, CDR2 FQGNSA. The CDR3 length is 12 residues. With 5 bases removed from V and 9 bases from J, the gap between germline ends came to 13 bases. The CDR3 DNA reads TGTGCCAGCAGCCCCGGAGGCATCCAAGCTTTCTTT. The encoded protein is CASSPGGIQAFF.

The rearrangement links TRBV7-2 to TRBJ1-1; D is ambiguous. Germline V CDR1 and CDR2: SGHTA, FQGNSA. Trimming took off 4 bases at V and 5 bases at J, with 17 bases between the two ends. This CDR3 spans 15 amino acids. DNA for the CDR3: TGTGCCAGCAGCTCCCCAGACATGGGCGGAACTGAAGCTTTCTTT. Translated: CASSSPDMGGTEAFF.

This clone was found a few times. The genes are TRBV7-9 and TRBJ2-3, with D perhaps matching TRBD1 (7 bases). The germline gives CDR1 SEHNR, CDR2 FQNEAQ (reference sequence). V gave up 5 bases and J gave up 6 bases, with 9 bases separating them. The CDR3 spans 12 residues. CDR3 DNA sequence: TGTGCCAGCAGCCCAGGGGGGGATACGCAGTATTTT. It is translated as CASSPGGDTQYF.

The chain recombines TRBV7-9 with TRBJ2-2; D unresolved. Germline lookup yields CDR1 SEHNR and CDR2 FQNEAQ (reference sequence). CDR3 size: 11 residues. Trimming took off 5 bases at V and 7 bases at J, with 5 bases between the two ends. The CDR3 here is CASSPSGELFF. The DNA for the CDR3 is TGTGCCAGCAGCCCTAGCGGGGAGCTGTTTTTT. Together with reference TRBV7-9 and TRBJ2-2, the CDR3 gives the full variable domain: DTGVSQNPRHKITKRGQNVTFRCDPISEHNRLYWYRQTLGQGPEFLTYFQNEAQLEKSRLLSDRFSAERPKGSFSTLEIQRTEQGDSAMYLCASSPSGELFFGEGSRLTVL.

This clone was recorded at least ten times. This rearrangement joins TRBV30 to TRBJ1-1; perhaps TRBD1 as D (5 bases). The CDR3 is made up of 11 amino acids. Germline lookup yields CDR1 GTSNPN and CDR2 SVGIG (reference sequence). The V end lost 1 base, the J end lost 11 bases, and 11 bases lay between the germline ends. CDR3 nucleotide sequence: TGTGCCTGGAGTGATAGGGGTTATGCTTTCTTT. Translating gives CAWSDRGYAFF.

The CDR3 is CASREAMGSPLHF. In DNA form, the CDR3 reads TGTGCCAGCAGGGAGGCGATGGGATCACCCCTCCACTTT. The chain employs TRBV6-1 and TRBJ1-6, with no clear D. Looked up from germline, CDR1 is MNHNS and CDR2 is SASEGT. V shed 6 bases and J shed 10 bases, with 13 bases lying between them. This CDR3 has 13 amino acids.

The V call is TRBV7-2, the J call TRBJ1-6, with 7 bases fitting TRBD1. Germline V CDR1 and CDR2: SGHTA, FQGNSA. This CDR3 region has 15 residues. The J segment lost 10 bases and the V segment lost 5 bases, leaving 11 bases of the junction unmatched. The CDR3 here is CASSRHGTENSPLHF. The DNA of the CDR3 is TGTGCCAGCAGCCGCCACGGGACAGAAAACTCACCCCTCCACTTT.

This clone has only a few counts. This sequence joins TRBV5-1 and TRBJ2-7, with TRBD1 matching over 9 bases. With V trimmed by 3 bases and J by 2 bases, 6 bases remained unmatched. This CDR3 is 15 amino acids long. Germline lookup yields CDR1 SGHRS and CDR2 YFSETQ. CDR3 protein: CASSSSGTGTYEQYF. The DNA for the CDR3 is TGCGCCAGCAGCTCCTCCGGGACAGGGACCTACGAGCAGTACTTC.